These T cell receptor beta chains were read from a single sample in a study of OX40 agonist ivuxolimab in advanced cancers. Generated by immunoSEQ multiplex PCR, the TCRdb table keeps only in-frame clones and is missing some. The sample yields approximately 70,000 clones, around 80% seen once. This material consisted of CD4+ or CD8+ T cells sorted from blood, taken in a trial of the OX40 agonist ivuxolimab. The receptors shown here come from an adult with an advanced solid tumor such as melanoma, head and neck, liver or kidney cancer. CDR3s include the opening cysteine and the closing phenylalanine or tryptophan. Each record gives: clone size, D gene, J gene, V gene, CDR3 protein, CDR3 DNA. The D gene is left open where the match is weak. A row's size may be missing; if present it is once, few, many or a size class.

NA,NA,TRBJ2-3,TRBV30,CAWRGRGGGPDTQYF,TGTGCCTGGAGAGGGCGGGGTGGGGGCCCAGATACGCAGTATTTT
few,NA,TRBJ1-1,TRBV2,CASSADRNTEAFF,TGTGCCAGCAGTGCTGACAGGAACACTGAAGCTTTCTTT
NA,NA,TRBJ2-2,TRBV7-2,CASSPGRTLNTGELFF,TGTGCCAGCAGCCCTGGACGGACGCTGAACACCGGGGAGCTGTTTTTT
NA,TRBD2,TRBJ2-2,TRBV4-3,CASSLGLAGNTGELFF,TGCGCCAGCAGCTTAGGACTAGCGGGCAACACCGGGGAGCTGTTTTTT
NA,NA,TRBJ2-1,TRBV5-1,CASRQDPDSYNEQFF,TGCGCCAGCAGACAGGACCCCGACTCCTACAATGAGCAGTTCTTC
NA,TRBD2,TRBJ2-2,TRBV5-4,CASSAGLAGARNTGELFF,TGTGCCAGCAGCGCGGGACTAGCGGGAGCGAGGAACACCGGGGAGCTGTTTTTT
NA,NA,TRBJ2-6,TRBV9,CASSVGAGSSGANVLTF,TGTGCCAGCAGCGTAGGGGCAGGGAGCTCTGGGGCCAACGTCCTGACTTTC
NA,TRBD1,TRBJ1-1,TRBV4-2,CASSRGQGQNTEAFF,TGTGCCAGCAGCCGTGGACAGGGACAGAACACTGAAGCTTTCTTT
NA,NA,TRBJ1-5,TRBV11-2,CASSLGSNQPQHF,TGTGCCAGCAGCTTAGGGTCCAATCAGCCCCAGCATTTT
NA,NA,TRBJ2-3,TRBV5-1,CASSFLGYISDTQYF,TGCGCCAGCAGCTTTCTGGGGTATATCTCAGATACGCAGTATTTT
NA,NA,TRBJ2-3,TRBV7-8,CASSLEWGTDTQYF,TGTGCCAGCAGCTTGGAGTGGGGCACAGATACGCAGTATTTT
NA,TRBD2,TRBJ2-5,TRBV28,CASSSGTSGGKETQYF,TGTGCCAGCAGTTCGGGGACTAGCGGGGGGAAGGAGACCCAGTACTTC